A single sample is the source of the 27 T cell receptor beta chains below, sequenced in a study of T cell responses to AZD1222 COVID-19 vaccine. Repertoires were generated with immunoSEQ multiplex PCR, while TCRdb's copy carries only in-frame clones and drops some. The sample lists around 87,000 clones; about nine tenths were seen once. The sample was peripheral blood, taken on day 0 of AZD1222 vaccination. These receptors were obtained from an adult in good health.

The chain links TRBV2 to TRBJ1-6; no reliable D call. The CDR3 contains 13 residues. Trimming cost V 4 bases and J 10 bases, with 11 bases left between them. CDR1 is SNHLY, CDR2 FYNNEI, per germline. CDR3 coding DNA: TGTGCCAGCAGTGGGGAAGTTCGGTCACCCCTCCACTTT. It encodes CASSGEVRSPLHF.

V gene TRBV7-2 combines with J gene TRBJ2-5, with 11 bases identical to TRBD2. Germline V CDR1 and CDR2: SGHTA, FQGNSA. There are 16 residues in the CDR3. Unmatched junction bases numbered 4, after V lost 4 bases and J lost 0 bases. The CDR3 is CASSSQGLADQETQYF. In nucleotides, the CDR3 is TGTGCCAGCAGCTCCCAGGGACTAGCGGACCAAGAGACCCAGTACTTC.

The genes are TRBV5-8 and TRBJ2-3, with 10 bases fitting TRBD2. Germline trimming cut 0 bases from V and 0 bases from J; bases unmatched to any gene: 10. Germline CDR1 and CDR2: SGHTS and YDEGEE. This CDR3 is 19 amino acids long. This chain's CDR3 is CASSLDRLAGVSSTDTQYF. CDR3 bases: TGTGCCAGCAGCTTGGATAGGCTAGCGGGGGTTTCTAGCACAGATACGCAGTATTTT. Complete variable domain (other parts from reference TRBV5-8 and TRBJ2-3): EAGVTQSPTHLIKTRGQQATLRCSPISGHTSVYWYQQALGLGLQFLLWYDEGEERNRGNFPPRFSGRQFPNYSSELNVNALELEDSALYLCASSLDRLAGVSSTDTQYFGPGTRLTVL.

This sequence joins TRBV19 and TRBJ1-2, with D uncertain. V was trimmed by 2 bases and J by 8 bases, leaving 12 bases between them. The CDR3 runs 13 residues. Germline-derived CDR1 and CDR2 are LNHDA and SQIVND (reference sequence). The chain's CDR3 is CASSITLNAGYTF. CDR3 bases: TGTGCCAGTAGTATAACCCTCAATGCAGGCTACACCTTC.

V is TRBV30 and J is TRBJ2-6; 9 nucleotides line up with TRBD1. J lost 4 bases, V lost 3 bases, and 7 bases had no gene match. CDR3 length: 16 residues. Germline CDR1 and CDR2: GTSNPN and SVGIG (reference sequence). Written as DNA, the CDR3 is TGTGCCTGGAGACAGGGGGCCCGCTCCGGGGCCAACGTCCTGACTTTC. Protein: CAWRQGARSGANVLTF.

V usage is TRBV30 and J usage is TRBJ1-6; D uncertain. V was clipped by 1 base and J by 4 bases, with 5 bases between them. The CDR3 has 13 residues. Germline assignment: CDR1 GTSNPN and CDR2 SVGIG (reference sequence). The CDR3 DNA follows: TGTGCCTGGAGTGAGGAGTATAATTCACCCCTCCACTTT. Protein: CAWSEEYNSPLHF.

The chain joins TRBV9 to TRBJ2-7; 9 nucleotides line up with TRBD2. The CDR3 consists of 15 residues. Trimming at V came to 0 bases and at J to 5 bases, leaving 6 bases not matched to a gene. Germline V gene lookup returns CDR1 SGDLS and CDR2 YYNGEE. This CDR3 reads CASSVGAGGFNEQYF. For the CDR3, the DNA is TGTGCCAGCAGCGTAGGAGCGGGAGGATTCAACGAGCAGTACTTC.

This chain joins TRBV5-5 and TRBJ1-4; the D is unclear. Trimming took 0 bases from V and 3 from J, leaving 3 bases between them. CDR1 is SGHKS, CDR2 YYEKEE, per germline (reference sequence). This CDR3 region has 13 residues. The CDR3 loop reads CASSLGPNEKLFF. In DNA form, the CDR3 reads TGTGCCAGCAGCTTGGGGCCTAATGAAAAACTGTTTTTT. Combining the CDR3 with reference TRBV5-5 and TRBJ1-4 gives the whole variable domain DAGVTQSPTHLIKTRGQQVTLRCSPISGHKSVSWYQQVLGQGPQFIFQYYEKEERGRGNFPDRFSARQFPNYSSELNVNALLLGDSALYLCASSLGPNEKLFFGSGTQLSVL.

This clone was seen a single time. CDR3 protein: CASSASSGNYNEQFF. The DNA for the CDR3 is TGTGCCAGTAGTGCCTCTAGCGGGAACTACAATGAGCAGTTCTTC. The rearrangement links TRBV19 to TRBJ2-1, with 9 nucleotides matching TRBD2. Germline-derived CDR1 and CDR2 are LNHDA and SQIVND (reference sequence). This CDR3 comprises 15 residues. Trimming removed 5 bases from V and 3 bases from J; junction bases left unmatched: 5. Full variable domain (remainder filled in from reference TRBV19 and TRBJ2-1): DGGITQSPKYLFRKEGQNVTLSCEQNLNHDAMYWYRQDPGQGLRLIYYSQIVNDFQKGDIAEGYSVSREKKESFPLTVTSAQKNPTAFYLCASSASSGNYNEQFFGPGTRLTVL.

The chain joins TRBV19 to TRBJ1-5; TRBD1 might be the D (5 bases). Germline CDR1 is LNHDA and CDR2 is SQIVND (reference sequence). V was clipped by 7 bases and J by 0 bases, with 19 bases between them. This CDR3 is 17 amino acids long. DNA for the CDR3: TGTGCCAGTACCAAAGACCCTGGGGCGGATAGCAATCAGCCCCAGCATTTT. Protein product: CASTKDPGADSNQPQHF.

V is TRBV6-6 and J is TRBJ1-5; D uncertain. The CDR3 runs to 11 residues. Germline V lookup: CDR1 MNHNY, CDR2 SVGAGI (reference sequence). The CDR3 protein is CATSSNQPQHF. In DNA, the CDR3 is TGTGCGACTTCGAGCAATCAGCCCCAGCATTTT.

The V call is TRBV19, the J call TRBJ1-2, with 9 positions matching TRBD1. This CDR3 region has 14 residues. The ends lost 0 bases at V and 9 bases at J; junction bases unmatched: 5. CDR1 is LNHDA, CDR2 SQIVND, per germline (reference sequence). The CDR3 region has the DNA TGTGCCAGTAGTATAGATCGGACAGGGGACCGCTACACCTTC. Protein: CASSIDRTGDRYTF. The full variable domain, its missing parts supplied by reference TRBV19 and TRBJ1-2, is DGGITQSPKYLFRKEGQNVTLSCEQNLNHDAMYWYRQDPGQGLRLIYYSQIVNDFQKGDIAEGYSVSREKKESFPLTVTSAQKNPTAFYLCASSIDRTGDRYTFGSGTRLTVV.

This sequence joins TRBV9 and TRBJ2-7; D not certain. The germline CDR1 and CDR2 sequences are SGDLS and YYNGEE. Trimming took 1 base from V and 7 from J, leaving 27 bases between them. The CDR3 consists of 18 residues. CDR3 nucleotide sequence: TGTGCCAGCAGCGTACCCGGCGGTAAGGACCGAACCCGTACGGAGCAGTACTTC. This translates into CASSVPGGKDRTRTEQYF.

The rearrangement joins TRBV6-6 to TRBJ1-1, with D perhaps matching TRBD1 (6 bases). V was clipped by 7 bases and J by 1 base, with 13 bases between them. CDR3 length: 14 residues. Germline lookup yields CDR1 MNHNY and CDR2 SVGAGI (reference sequence). CDR3 in amino acids: CASTQGQRNTEAFF. DNA for the CDR3: TGTGCCAGCACCCAAGGACAGAGGAACACTGAAGCTTTCTTT.

V is TRBV5-1 and J is TRBJ1-4; the D is unclear. CDR3 length equals 15 residues. Germline-derived CDR1 and CDR2 are SGHRS and YFSETQ. V was cut by 0 bases and J by 0 bases, with 6 bases left in between. CDR3 sequence reads: CASSLDAATNEKLFF. In DNA, the CDR3 is TGCGCCAGCAGCTTGGACGCAGCAACTAATGAAAAACTGTTTTTT.

V is TRBV5-1 and J is TRBJ2-5, with 7 positions matching TRBD2. The germline gives CDR1 SGHRS, CDR2 YFSETQ. CDR3 size: 16 residues. The J segment lost 5 bases and the V segment lost 6 bases, leaving 16 bases of the junction unmatched. Here the CDR3 reads CASTDLPPTGGETQYF. CDR3 in DNA: TGCGCCAGCACCGACCTTCCCCCGACCGGGGGGGAGACCCAGTACTTC.

This clone showed up just a few times. The V and J genes are TRBV10-1 and TRBJ2-3; 8 nucleotides agree with TRBD2. Per germline, CDR1 WNHNN and CDR2 SYGVQD (reference sequence). The CDR3 runs to 15 residues. Germline trimming cut 6 bases from V and 5 bases from J; bases unmatched to any gene: 10. CDR3 in DNA: TGCGCCAGCAGCCCGGGACTAGGGGTACGAGATACGCAGTATTTT. Amino acids: CASSPGLGVRDTQYF.

V and J are TRBV6-1 and TRBJ2-7; D remains unclear. CDR3 length equals 14 residues. From germline, CDR1 is MNHNS and CDR2 SASEGT. Trimming shortened V by 1 base and J by 3 bases, and 10 bases separated the two germline ends. The CDR3 coding sequence is TGTGCCAGCAGTGAAGAGGGCCCCGTCTACGAGCAGTACTTC. It encodes CASSEEGPVYEQYF.

The chain carries TRBV3-1 (or the pseudogene TRBV3-2) and TRBJ1-5, with D possibly matching TRBD1 (6 bases). The CDR3 sequence is 22 residues long. Germline CDR1 and CDR2: LGHDT and YNNKEL (reference sequence). Trimming left V 1 base short and J 0 bases short, with 28 bases between. The chain's CDR3 is CASSQVTSYDRPKGNSNQPQHF. The DNA for the CDR3 is TGTGCCAGCAGCCAAGTTACCAGTTACGACAGGCCCAAGGGGAATAGCAATCAGCCCCAGCATTTT.

V gene TRBV7-9 combines with J gene TRBJ1-5, with D hard to call. Trimming shortened V by 0 bases and J by 9 bases, and 9 bases separated the two germline ends. Germline assignment: CDR1 SEHNR and CDR2 FQNEAQ (reference sequence). The CDR3 runs to 13 residues. The CDR3 DNA follows: TGTGCCAGCAGCTTAGCGACCGGCGGGCCCCAGCATTTT. It encodes CASSLATGGPQHF. Using reference TRBV7-9 and TRBJ1-5 for the parts outside the CDR3, the full variable domain is DTGVSQNPRHKITKRGQNVTFRCDPISEHNRLYWYRQTLGQGPEFLTYFQNEAQLEKSRLLSDRFSAERPKGSFSTLEIQRTEQGDSAMYLCASSLATGGPQHFGDGTRLSIL.

The chain is built from TRBV6-1 and TRBJ1-2; D is unresolved. CDR1 and CDR2 from the germline V gene are MNHNS and SASEGT. V was clipped by 1 base and J by 8 bases, with 8 bases between them. CDR3 length: 12 amino acids. In DNA form, the CDR3 reads TGTGCCAGCAGTGAAGGACAACGCGGCTACACCTTC. Its protein product is CASSEGQRGYTF.

The chain couples TRBV7-9 to TRBJ1-4; unclear D gene. CDR3 length: 15 amino acids. CDR1 and CDR2 (germline): SEHNR, FQNEAQ (reference sequence). Trimming took 4 bases from V and 1 from J, leaving 10 bases between them. The CDR3: CASSSPHKTNEKLFF. The CDR3 DNA reads TGTGCCAGCAGCTCCCCCCACAAAACTAATGAAAAACTGTTTTTT.

This clone was recorded a few times. CDR3 protein: CASSQGGDYNEQFF. The CDR3 DNA sequence: TGTGCCAGTAGTCAGGGAGGGGATTACAATGAGCAGTTCTTC. The chain uses TRBV19 and TRBJ2-1, with 7 bases identical to TRBD2. Germline V gene sequence: CDR1 LNHDA, CDR2 SQIVND (reference sequence). This CDR3 is 14 amino acids long. J was trimmed by 4 bases and V by 5 bases; bases with no gene match: 5.

The V and J genes are TRBV12-5 and TRBJ2-7; D is uncertain. This CDR3 comprises 12 residues. Trimming took off 4 bases at V and 4 bases at J, with 8 bases between the two ends. CDR1 is LGHNT, CDR2 FRNRAP, per germline. As DNA, the CDR3 is TGTGCTAGTGGTTCGACACCTTACGAGCAGTACTTC. Its translation is CASGSTPYEQYF.

The rearrangement joins TRBV6-2 or TRBV6-3 to TRBJ2-7; no firm D call. V shed 2 bases and J shed 2 bases, with 16 bases lying between them. The CDR3 runs 16 residues. Germline V lookup: CDR1 MNHEY, CDR2 SVGEGT. The CDR3 sequence: CASSYSGKPDPYEQYF. The CDR3 DNA sequence: TGTGCCAGCAGTTACAGTGGAAAACCGGACCCCTACGAGCAGTACTTC.

This clone rates as medium-sized (0.01 to 0.1%). The chain couples TRBV7-3 to TRBJ1-2, with a possible D match to TRBD1 (6 bases). V was clipped by 0 bases and J by 3 bases, with 11 bases between them. The germline V gene has CDR1 SGHTA and CDR2 FQGTGA. This CDR3 has 15 amino acids. The CDR3 loop reads CASSLTPAGDYGYTF. CDR3 DNA: TGTGCCAGCAGCTTAACCCCCGCAGGGGACTATGGCTACACCTTC.

In DNA form, the CDR3 reads TGTGCCAGCTGGGCAGGGATAAGCTCTGAAGCTTTCTTT. As protein: CASWAGISSEAFF. The V call is TRBV6-5, the J call TRBJ1-1; the D gene is possibly TRBD1 (5 bases). Germline CDR1 is MNHEY and CDR2 is SVGAGI. V was trimmed by 8 bases and J by 6 bases, leaving 16 bases between them. This CDR3 spans 13 amino acids.